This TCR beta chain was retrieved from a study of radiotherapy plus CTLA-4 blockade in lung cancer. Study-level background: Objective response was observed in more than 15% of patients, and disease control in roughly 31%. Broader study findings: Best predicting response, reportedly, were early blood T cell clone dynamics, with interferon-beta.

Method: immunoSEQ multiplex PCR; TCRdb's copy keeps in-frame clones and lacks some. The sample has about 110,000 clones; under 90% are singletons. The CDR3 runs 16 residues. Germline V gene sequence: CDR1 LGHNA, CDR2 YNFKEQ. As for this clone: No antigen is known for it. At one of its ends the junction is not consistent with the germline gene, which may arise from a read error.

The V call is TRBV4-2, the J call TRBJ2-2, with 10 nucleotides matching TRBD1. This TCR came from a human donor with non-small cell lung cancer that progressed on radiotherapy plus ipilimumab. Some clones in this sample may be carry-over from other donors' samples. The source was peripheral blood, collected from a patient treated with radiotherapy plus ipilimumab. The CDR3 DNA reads TGTGTCAGCAGCCAACCGGGACAGGGGTATTTCGGGGAGCTGTTTTTT. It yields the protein CVSSQPGQGYFGELFF.